The present T cell receptor beta chain was sequenced within a study of T cell responses to AZD1222 COVID-19 vaccine. Study findings and constraints: At 160-218 and 743-854, vaccine-associated CD4 TCRs were dominant, and they spanned spike.

A word on this clone: Its antigen remains unknown.

Generated by immunoSEQ multiplex PCR, the TCRdb table keeps only in-frame clones and is missing some. Found here are under 95,000 clones, approximately 89% of them singletons; the top ten hold under 20%. Between the trimmed V and J ends, which lost 4 bases and 1 base, there was a span of 4 bases. This CDR3 is built from 12 residues. From germline, CDR1 is LNHNV and CDR2 YYDKDF (reference sequence). The genes are TRBV15 and TRBJ2-5; D remains ambiguous. This receptor was taken from an adult in good health. This material consisted of peripheral blood, taken on day 0 of AZD1222 vaccination. CDR3 region: CATSNSQETQYF. Here the CDR3 DNA reads TGTGCCACCAGCAACAGCCAAGAGACCCAGTACTTC.